This paragraph reports one T cell receptor (beta chain). These data come from a study of blood T cell repertoires in COVID-19. Which cohort a participant joined came from the clinical history participants gave. Profiled with immunoSEQ multiplex PCR; TCRdb holds only in-frame clones, not every one. There are about 190,000 clones in the sample; around 84% occur only once, and roughly 3.2% lies in the top ten. V was trimmed by 2 bases and J by 3 bases, leaving 17 bases between them. Germline CDR1 reads LNHDA; CDR2 reads SQIVND (reference sequence). The CDR3 sequence is 16 residues long. The chain links TRBV19 to TRBJ2-7, with D perhaps matching TRBD2 (6 bases). The receptor's source is a woman aged 25 to 39 who had recovered from COVID-19. Sequenced input: PBMCs or T cells enriched from blood (not recorded which). The DNA of the CDR3 is TGTGCCAGTAGTATATCTTCCCGCCCCGGGGGCTACGAGCAGTACTTC. Protein product: CASSISSRPGGYEQYF.